This T cell receptor (beta chain) was recovered during a study of cytomegalovirus exposure and HLA in healthy donors. The study, taken as a whole, reports: In vitro work confirmed that three CMV-associated chains recognize CMV antigens. Overall, approximately 180 TCR beta chains were annotated as cytomegalovirus-associated. Reports indicated that the classifier achieved high specificity and sensitivity in diagnosing cytomegalovirus status.

For this clone: What it recognizes is unknown.

V lost 2 bases to trimming and J lost 1 base; unmatched junction nucleotides: 7. The germline V gene has CDR1 ENHRY and CDR2 SYGVKD. CDR3 length equals 19 residues. TCRdb keeps only in-frame clones here, not all; method: immunoSEQ multiplex PCR. Among 130,000 or so clones, roughly 84% were seen once, and the ten largest hold under 2.5%. The source of this sequence is a woman aged 30 to 39 in good health and CMV-seronegative. V usage is TRBV10-3 and J usage is TRBJ2-2, with 13 bases matching TRBD2. The material sequenced was PBMCs. For the CDR3, the DNA is TGTGCCATCAGTGAGCCTAGGACTAGCGGGGGACGGAACACCGGGGAGCTGTTTTTT. Protein: CAISEPRTSGGRNTGELFF.